This T cell receptor beta chain was identified in a study of blood T cell repertoires in COVID-19. Overall study: Nucleic acid was either cDNA or gDNA, and it came from T cells, B-cell-depleted T cells, or PBMCs.

Authors' methods: The authors estimated nucleated cell counts from reference gene primer amplification. Assay used: immunoSEQ multiplex PCR; TCRdb lists only in-frame clones, some missing. Clone size and V and J calls were adopted from that table, with D and trimming inferred from the DNA. The table has some 160,000 clones, about four fifths seen once; the top ten hold 14%. CDR3 length: 15 residues. The V and J ends lost 1 base and 6 bases respectively, with 13 bases between them. Germline V gene lookup returns CDR1 SGHRS and CDR2 YFSETQ. Sequenced input: peripheral blood. The chain has TRBV5-1 and TRBJ2-2; possibly TRBD2 for D (6 bases). This sequence was found in a woman of 80 years or more with acute or convalescent COVID-19. The DNA of the CDR3 is TGCGCCAGCAGCTTGTCCCTTGGAGGGGCCGGGGAGCTGTTTTTT. Protein sequence: CASSLSLGGAGELFF.